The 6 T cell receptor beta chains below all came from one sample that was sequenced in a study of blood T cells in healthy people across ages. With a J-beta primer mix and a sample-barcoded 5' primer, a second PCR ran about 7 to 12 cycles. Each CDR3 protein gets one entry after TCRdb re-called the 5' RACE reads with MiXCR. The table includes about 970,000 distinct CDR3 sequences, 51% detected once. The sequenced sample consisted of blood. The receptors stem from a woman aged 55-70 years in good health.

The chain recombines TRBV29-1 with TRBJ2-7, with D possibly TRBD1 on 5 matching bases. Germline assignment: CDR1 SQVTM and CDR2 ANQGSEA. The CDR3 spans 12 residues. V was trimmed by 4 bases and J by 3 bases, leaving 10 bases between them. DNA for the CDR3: TGCAGCGTTGCAGGGATAGACTACGAGCAGTACTTC. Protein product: CSVAGIDYEQYF.

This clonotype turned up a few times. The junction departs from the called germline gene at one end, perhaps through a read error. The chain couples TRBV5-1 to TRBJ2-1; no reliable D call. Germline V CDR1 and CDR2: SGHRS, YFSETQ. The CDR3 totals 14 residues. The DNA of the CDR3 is TGTGCCAGCAGTTTAGTGTCTGGGTACAATGAGCAGTTCTTC. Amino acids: CASSLVSGYNEQFF.

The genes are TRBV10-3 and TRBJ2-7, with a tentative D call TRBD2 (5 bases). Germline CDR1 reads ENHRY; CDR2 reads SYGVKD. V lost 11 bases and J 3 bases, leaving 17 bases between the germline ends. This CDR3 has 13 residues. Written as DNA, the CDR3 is TGTGCCTCCCGAGGTCGGGAACTCTACGAGCAGTACTTC. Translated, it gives CASRGRELYEQYF.

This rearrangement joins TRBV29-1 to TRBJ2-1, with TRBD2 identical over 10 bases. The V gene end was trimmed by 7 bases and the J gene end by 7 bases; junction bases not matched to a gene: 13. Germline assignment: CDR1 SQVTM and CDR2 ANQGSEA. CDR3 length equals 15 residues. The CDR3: CSATLVAGGQNEQFF. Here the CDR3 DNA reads TGCAGCGCCACGTTAGTAGCGGGAGGTCAGAATGAGCAGTTCTTC.

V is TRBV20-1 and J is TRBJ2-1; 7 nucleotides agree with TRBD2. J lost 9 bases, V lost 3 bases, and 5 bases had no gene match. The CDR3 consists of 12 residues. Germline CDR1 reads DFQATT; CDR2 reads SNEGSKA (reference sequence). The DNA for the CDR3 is TGCAGTGCTAGCCGAAGCGGGACTGAGCAGTTCTTC. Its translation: CSASRSGTEQFF.

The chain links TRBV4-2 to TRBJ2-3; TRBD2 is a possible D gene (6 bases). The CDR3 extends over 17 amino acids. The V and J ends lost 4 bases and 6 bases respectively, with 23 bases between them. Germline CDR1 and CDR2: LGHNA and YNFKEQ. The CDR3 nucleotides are TGTGCCAGCAGCCGAACCGGGACTCAAAATGCACAGGATACGCAGTATTTT. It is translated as CASSRTGTQNAQDTQYF.